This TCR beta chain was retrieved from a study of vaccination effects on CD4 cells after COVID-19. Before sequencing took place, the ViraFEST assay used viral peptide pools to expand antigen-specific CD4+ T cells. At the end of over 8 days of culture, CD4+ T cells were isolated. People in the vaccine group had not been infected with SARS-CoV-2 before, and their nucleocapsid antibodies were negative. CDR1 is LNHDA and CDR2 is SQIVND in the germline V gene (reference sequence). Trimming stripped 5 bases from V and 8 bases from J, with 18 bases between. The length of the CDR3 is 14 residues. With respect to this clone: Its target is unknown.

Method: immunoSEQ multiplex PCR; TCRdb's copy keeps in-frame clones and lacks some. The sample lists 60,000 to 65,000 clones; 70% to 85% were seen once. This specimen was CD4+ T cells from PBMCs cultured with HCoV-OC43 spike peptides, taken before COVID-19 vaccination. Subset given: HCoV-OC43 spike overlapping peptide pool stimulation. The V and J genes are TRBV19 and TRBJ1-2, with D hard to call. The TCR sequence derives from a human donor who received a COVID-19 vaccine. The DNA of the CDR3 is TGTGCCAGTAGTCCCGGGCTGGACGGTTGGGGCTACACCTTC. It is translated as CASSPGLDGWGYTF.